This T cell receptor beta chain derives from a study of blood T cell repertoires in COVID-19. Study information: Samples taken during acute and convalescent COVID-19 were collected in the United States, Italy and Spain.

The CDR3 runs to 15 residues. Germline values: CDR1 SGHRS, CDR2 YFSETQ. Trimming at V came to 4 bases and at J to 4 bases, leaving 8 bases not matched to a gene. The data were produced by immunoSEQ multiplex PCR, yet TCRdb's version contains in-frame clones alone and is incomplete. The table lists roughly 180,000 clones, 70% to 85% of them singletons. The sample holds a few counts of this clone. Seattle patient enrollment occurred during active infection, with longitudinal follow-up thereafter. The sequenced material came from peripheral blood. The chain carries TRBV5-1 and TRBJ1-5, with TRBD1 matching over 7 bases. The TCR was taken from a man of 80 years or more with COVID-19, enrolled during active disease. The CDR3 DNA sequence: TGCGCCAGCAGCATGGGGGGGACAGCTAATCAGCCCCAGCATTTT. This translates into CASSMGGTANQPQHF. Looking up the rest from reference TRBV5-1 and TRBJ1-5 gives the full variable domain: KAGVTQTPRYLIKTRGQQVTLSCSPISGHRSVSWYQQTPGQGLQFLFEYFSETQRNKGNFPGRFSGRQFSNSRSEMNVSTLELGDSALYLCASSMGGTANQPQHFGDGTRLSIL.